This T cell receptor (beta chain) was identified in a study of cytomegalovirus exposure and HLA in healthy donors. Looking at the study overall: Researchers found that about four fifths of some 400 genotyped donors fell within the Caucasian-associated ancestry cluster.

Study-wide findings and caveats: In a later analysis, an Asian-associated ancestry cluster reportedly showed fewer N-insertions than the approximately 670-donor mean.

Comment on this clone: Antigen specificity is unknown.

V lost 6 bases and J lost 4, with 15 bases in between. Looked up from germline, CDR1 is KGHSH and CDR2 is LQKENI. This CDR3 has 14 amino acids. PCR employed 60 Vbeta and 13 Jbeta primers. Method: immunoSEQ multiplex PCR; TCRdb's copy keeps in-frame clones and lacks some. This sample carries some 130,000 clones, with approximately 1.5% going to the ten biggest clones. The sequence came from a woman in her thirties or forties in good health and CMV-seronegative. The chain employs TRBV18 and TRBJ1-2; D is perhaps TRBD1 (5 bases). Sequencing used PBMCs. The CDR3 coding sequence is TGTGCCAGCTCTAATCTGCAGGGAAGCTATGGCTACACCTTC. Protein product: CASSNLQGSYGYTF.